The rows below give T cell receptor beta chains drawn from one sample of a study of CD8+CD57+ T cells in acquired aplastic anemia. TCRdb redid the calling of the reads with MiXCR, one entry per CDR3 protein. The sample holds around 190,000 distinct CDR3 sequences, approximately 60% seen once. Sequences were obtained from sorted CD4+, CD8+, or CD8+CD57+ T cells (not recorded which) from PBMCs. The receptor source for this set is a human donor in good health. The CDR3 runs from the conserved cysteine through the conserved F or W. Each record gives: D gene, clone size, J gene, V gene, CDR3 DNA, CDR3 protein. The D gene is left open where the match is weak. Only some rows state a clone size, as once, few, many or a class for expanded clones.

TRBD1,.,TRBJ1-5,TRBV2,TGTGCCAGCACCCTGGGACAGATCAATCAGCCCCAGCATTTT,CASTLGQINQPQHF
.,.,TRBJ1-5,TRBV2,TGTGCCAGCAGTAATTCAGTAGGGGTTCAGCCCCAGCATTTT,CASSNSVGVQPQHF
.,many,TRBJ2-3,TRBV6-5,TGTGCCAGCAGTCTTTTGGGATCCGATACGCAGTATTTT,CASSLLGSDTQYF
.,many,TRBJ1-4,TRBV4-2,TGTGCCAGCCATAGCGGGGACACATCTAATGAAAAACTGTTTTTT,CASHSGDTSNEKLFF
.,.,TRBJ1-2,TRBV5-1,TGTGCCAGCAGCCCGGACGGTAGTCCTAACTATGGCTACACCTTC,CASSPDGSPNYGYTF
TRBD1,.,TRBJ1-1,TRBV9,TGTGCCAGCAGCGTAGAGGGACAGCCTTACACTGAAGCTTTCTTT,CASSVEGQPYTEAFF
.,few,TRBJ2-1,TRBV20-1,TGCAGTGCTAGAGACCTCGGTCATGAGCAGTTCTTC,CSARDLGHEQFF
TRBD2,.,TRBJ2-3,TRBV7-7,TGTGCCAGCAGCCCGAGACTAGCGGGGCCAGATACGCAGTATTTT,CASSPRLAGPDTQYF
TRBD1,.,TRBJ2-3,TRBV2,TGTGCCAGCAGAGGGACAGGCCCAGATACGCAGTATTTT,CASRGTGPDTQYF
TRBD1,.,TRBJ1-4,TRBV20-1,TGCAGTGCTATCGGTAGGGGACAGGGGGTTACCTCTGAAAAACTGTTTTTT,CSAIGRGQGVTSEKLFF
.,few,TRBJ1-6,TRBV24-1,TGTGCCACCAGTGAGGGCAACTATAATTCACCCCTCCACTTT,CATSEGNYNSPLHF
TRBD1,.,TRBJ2-7,TRBV10-2,TGCGCCAGCAGCCCCGGACAGGGGCGTTCCTACGAGCAGTACTTC,CASSPGQGRSYEQYF
TRBD2,few,TRBJ2-7,TRBV7-2,TGTGCCAGCAGCTTAGCTTATCCGGCTAGCGGGAGGCGGGAGCAGTACTTC,CASSLAYPASGRREQYF
.,.,TRBJ2-6,TRBV20-1,TGCAGTGCTCCCGACAGGATCTCTGGGGCCAACGTCCTGACTTTC,CSAPDRISGANVLTF
.,few,TRBJ2-1,TRBV6-5,TGTGCCAGCAGTTATTTCCCTGGGACACCGAGCGATGAGCAGTTCTTC,CASSYFPGTPSDEQFF